The subject of this entry is one T cell receptor (beta chain). Some clones are missing from TCRdb's copy, which holds only in-frame ones; the method was immunoSEQ multiplex PCR. The sample includes just under 150,000 clones, about 91% of them seen just once. The CDR3 consists of 16 residues. The sample originates from a study of control samples from healthy donors and cancer patients. This chain uses TRBV21-1 with TRBJ2-7; the D call of TRBD1 is as the table states it, not checked on the DNA. TRBV21-1 is reported as a pseudogene. Source material: blood. The TCR sequence derives from a man in his thirties or forties in good health. The CDR3 is CASSKVGPFQDDEQYF. Here the CDR3 DNA reads TGTGCCAGCAGCAAAGTTGGGCCTTTTCAAGACGACGAGCAGTACTTC.